This is a list of T cell receptor beta chains from one sample in a study of monozygotic twins with inflammatory bowel disease. TCRdb re-called the 5' RACE reads; every CDR3 protein appears as one record, without DNA. The listing contains over 130,000 distinct CDR3 sequences. The sample was blood. The receptors derive from a human donor with ulcerative colitis or Crohn's disease, or a healthy co-twin of an affected twin (not recorded which). Both conserved end residues are part of each CDR3.

>TRBJ2-5|TRBV7-3
CASSLGRQETQYF
>TRBJ1-3|TRBV18
CASSPYDHHSGNTIYF
>TRBJ1-1|TRBV7-9
CASSLGTGEAFF
>TRBJ2-3|TRBV20-1
CSARVLAGAMDTQYF
>TRBJ2-7|TRBV20-1
CSARSYSTYEQYF
>TRBJ2-3|TRBV12-3/TRBV12-4
CASRSGLAGAPNLPDTQYF
>TRBJ1-6|TRBV5-5
CASSFRTGINSPLHF
>TRBJ2-5|TRBV5-4
CASSLSSWQETQYF
>TRBJ2-7|TRBV3-1
CASSRVSEGAWIEQYF
>TRBJ2-1|TRBV11-2
CASSLRGGAGDEQFF
>TRBJ2-7|TRBV7-9
CASSLSPTLYEQYF
>TRBJ2-1|TRBV27
CASTSGHIYNEQFF
>TRBJ2-3|TRBV5-1
CASSFEGEADTQYF
>TRBJ1-2|TRBV3-1
CASSQEGQTYGYTF
>TRBJ2-7|TRBV2
CASSEQGEGYEQYF
>TRBJ2-1|TRBV5-1
CASSLGGALSYNEQFF
>TRBJ1-6|TRBV6-5
CASSYDIAGSYNSPLHF
>TRBJ2-7|TRBV18
CASSPTLAFTYEQYF
>TRBJ2-5|TRBV5-5
CASSPRLDRARETQYF
>TRBJ1-1|TRBV20-1
CSARAGIMNTEAFF
>TRBJ2-3|TRBV5-1
CASSPLLTVPDGFMQYF